This record looks at one TCR beta chain sequence and its context. Its antigen is unidentified. The source of the sample is a study of radiotherapy plus CTLA-4 blockade in lung cancer. Study summary: With roughly 30% of patients having disease control, objective responses were seen in under 20%.

Sequencing was performed with immunoSEQ multiplex PCR; in TCRdb, only in-frame clones are kept and a portion is missing. The table has about 88,000 clones, about three quarters seen once. The V gene end was trimmed by 0 bases and the J gene end by 4 bases; junction bases not matched to a gene: 8. This CDR3 comprises 18 residues. Germline values: CDR1 LGHNA, CDR2 YSLEER. Study-level results: Tumor-derived TCR clones expanded in blood after radiotherapy plus ipilimumab.

This rearrangement joins TRBV4-3 to TRBJ1-3, with TRBD1 matching over 11 bases. The starting material was peripheral blood, obtained from a patient treated with radiotherapy plus ipilimumab. The sequence was obtained from a human donor with non-small cell lung cancer that progressed on radiotherapy plus ipilimumab. CDR3 in DNA: TGCGCCAGCAGCCAAGATCGTGGACAGGGGGCTCCCGGAAACACCATATATTTT. This gives the protein CASSQDRGQGAPGNTIYF.